This TCR beta chain is drawn from a study of human T cells and chemical hapten exposure. TCRdb fed the RACE reads into MiXCR, producing one record per CDR3 protein. Of roughly 360,000 distinct CDR3 sequences in the sample, approximately 4.4% were seen once. Whole-study results and caveats: Donor immune responses may differ from healthy people's, since all donors had alopecia.

This clonotype was counted between two and nine times. Its antigen is as yet unknown. Time point specified: patch test 1, 2 weeks after DPC sensitization. Noted treatment: therapeutic diphenylcyclopropenone sensitization with weekly scalp DPC. V gave up 10 bases and J gave up 5 bases; unmatched junction bases: 8. This CDR3 is 13 amino acids long. The receptor comes from a woman aged 45-65 years with alopecia areata. Some clones in this sample may be carry-over from other donors' samples. This rearrangement joins TRBV12-3 or TRBV12-4 to TRBJ1-5, with 7 bases fitting TRBD1. The starting material was whole blood, obtained in connection with sensitization to the hapten diphenylcyclopropenone (DPC). The CDR3 bases are TGTGCCACTCAGGGGGGCCGAGATCAGCCCCAGCATTTT. Protein: CATQGGRDQPQHF.